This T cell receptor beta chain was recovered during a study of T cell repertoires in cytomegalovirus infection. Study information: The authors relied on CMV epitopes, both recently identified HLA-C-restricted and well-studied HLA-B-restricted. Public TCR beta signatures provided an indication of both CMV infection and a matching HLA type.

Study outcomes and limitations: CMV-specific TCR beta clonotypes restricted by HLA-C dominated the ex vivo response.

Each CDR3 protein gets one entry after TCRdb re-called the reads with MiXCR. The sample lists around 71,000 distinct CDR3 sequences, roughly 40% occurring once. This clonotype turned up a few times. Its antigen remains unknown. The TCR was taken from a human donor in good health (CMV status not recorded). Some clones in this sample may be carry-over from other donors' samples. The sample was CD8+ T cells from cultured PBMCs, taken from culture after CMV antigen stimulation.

Written as DNA, the CDR3 is TGTGCCAGCAGCTTAGCGACAGGGGGCTTGGCCGGCGAGCAGTACTTC. It is translated as CASSLATGGLAGEQYF. The chain couples TRBV7-6 to TRBJ2-7; 10 nucleotides agree with TRBD1. The CDR3 is 16 residues long. With V trimmed by 0 bases and J by 6 bases, 8 bases remained unmatched. Germline-derived CDR1 and CDR2 are SGHVS and FNYEAQ.